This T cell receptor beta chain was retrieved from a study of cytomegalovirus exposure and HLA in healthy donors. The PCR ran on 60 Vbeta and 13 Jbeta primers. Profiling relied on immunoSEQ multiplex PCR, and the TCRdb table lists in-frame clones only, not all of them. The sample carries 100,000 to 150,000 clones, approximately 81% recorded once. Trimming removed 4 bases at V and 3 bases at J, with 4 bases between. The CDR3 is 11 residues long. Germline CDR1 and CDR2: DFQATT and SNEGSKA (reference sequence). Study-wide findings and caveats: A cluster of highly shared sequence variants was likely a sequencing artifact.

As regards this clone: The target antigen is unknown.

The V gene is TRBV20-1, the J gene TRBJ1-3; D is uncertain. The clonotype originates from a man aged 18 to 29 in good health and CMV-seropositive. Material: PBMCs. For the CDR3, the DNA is TGCAGTGCTACCCGTGGAAACACCATATATTTT. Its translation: CSATRGNTIYF.